One and the same sample provided the 9 T cell receptor beta chains below, sequenced in a study of Tregs in tolerant kidney transplant recipients (dated by TCRdb to 2018 to 2020). To prepare the library, the immunoSEQ multiplex PCR assay was applied. TCRdb provides this immuneACCESS table in a form limited to in-frame rearrangements. Some clones are lacking; in checked studies, under half of them reflect an unresolved V gene, and why the rest are absent is not known. The sample table contains 35,000 to 50,000 clones; only one count was recorded for 95% to 96% of them. Jointly, the top ten make up approximately 0.4% of the sample. Their recognized antigens are unknown. Input material: Tregs from blood cultured with allogeneic cells. The receptors originated from a human donor in good health.

The chain employs TRBV5-5 and TRBJ2-5; possibly TRBD1 for D (5 bases). Per germline, CDR1 SGHKS and CDR2 YYEKEE (reference sequence). The V end was cut by 0 bases, the J end by 4 bases, with 13 bases between. The length of the CDR3 is 15 residues. The CDR3 region has the DNA TGTGCCAGCAGCTTGGGGGTCCAGGGTGTAGAGACCCAGTACTTC. Protein product: CASSLGVQGVETQYF.

The V and J genes are TRBV15 and TRBJ1-4; 9 bases are shared with TRBD1. The V segment lost 2 bases and the J segment 8 bases; nucleotides outside the gene matches: 9. Germline values: CDR1 LNHNV, CDR2 YYDKDF (reference sequence). The CDR3 covers 16 residues. The CDR3 DNA follows: TGTGCCACCAGCAGACCGGGACAGGGAATATCCGAAAAACTGTTTTTT. The encoded protein is CATSRPGQGISEKLFF.

V and J are TRBV19 and TRBJ2-5; D gene unclear. CDR1 is LNHDA and CDR2 is SQIVND in the germline V gene (reference sequence). This CDR3 comprises 11 residues. Trimming shortened V by 2 bases and J by 5 bases, and 3 bases separated the two germline ends. CDR3 nucleotides: TGTGCCAGTAGTATATTTGAGACCCAGTACTTC. The encoded protein is CASSIFETQYF.

CDR3 sequence reads: CASSDGGANTGELFF. The CDR3 DNA reads TGCGCCAGCAGTGATGGTGGGGCGAACACCGGGGAGCTGTTTTTT. V is TRBV10-2 and J is TRBJ2-2; D remains ambiguous. Germline V CDR1 and CDR2: WSHSY, SAAADI. This CDR3 has 15 amino acids. Trimming took off 3 bases at V and 0 bases at J, with 8 bases between the two ends.

This chain connects TRBV19 to TRBJ2-4, with D perhaps TRBD1 or TRBD2 (6 bases each). The CDR3 runs 15 residues. The V end lost 5 bases, the J end lost 3 bases, and 14 bases lay between the germline ends. The germline gives CDR1 LNHDA, CDR2 SQIVND (reference sequence). The CDR3 is CASSRNREDKNIQYF. The CDR3 bases are TGTGCCAGTAGTCGTAACAGGGAGGACAAAAACATTCAGTACTTC.

The rearrangement links TRBV6-1 to TRBJ1-1, with D perhaps matching TRBD1 (5 bases). Looked up from germline, CDR1 is MNHNS and CDR2 is SASEGT. The CDR3 covers 15 residues. Trimming pared 6 bases from V and 3 bases from J, leaving 17 bases between. The CDR3 sequence is CASSSHLGGHTEAFF. The CDR3 region has the DNA TGTGCCAGCAGCTCTCATCTGGGGGGTCACACTGAAGCTTTCTTT.

This sequence joins TRBV27 and TRBJ2-3; perhaps TRBD1 as D (6 bases). Germline V gene lookup returns CDR1 MNHEY and CDR2 SMNVEV (reference sequence). The V gene lost 1 base and the J gene lost 3 bases, with 8 bases spanning the gap. This CDR3 spans 14 amino acids. The CDR3 loop is CASSLYTGTDTQYF. The CDR3 nucleotides are TGTGCCAGCAGTTTATATACAGGGACAGATACGCAGTATTTT.

CDR3 amino acids: CASSLGGGEETQYF. CDR3 nucleotide sequence: TGTGCCAGTAGTCTGGGTGGCGGGGAAGAGACCCAGTACTTC. This rearrangement joins TRBV19 to TRBJ2-5; tentative D call: TRBD2 (6 bases). Per the germline V gene, CDR1 is LNHDA and CDR2 is SQIVND (reference sequence). V was clipped by 5 bases and J by 3 bases, with 13 bases between them. The CDR3 extends over 14 amino acids.

Of note for this clone: Other nucleotide sequences in the sample specify the same CDR3. The V gene is TRBV5-1, the J gene TRBJ2-5; 7 bases map to TRBD2. Germline trimming cut 0 bases from V and 5 bases from J; bases unmatched to any gene: 1. The germline V gene encodes CDR1 SGHRS and CDR2 YFSETQ. The CDR3 covers 13 residues. The chain's CDR3 is CASSLGGGETQYF. The DNA of the CDR3 is TGCGCCAGCAGCTTGGGCGGGGGTGAGACCCAGTACTTC.